This TCR beta chain was retrieved from a study of blood T cell repertoires in COVID-19. About the study: The United States, Italy and Spain supplied acute and convalescent COVID-19 samples. In each case, the material was cDNA or gDNA derived from T cells, B-cell-depleted T cells, or PBMCs.

Under the authors' procedure: Estimation of nucleated cell counts was performed using reference gene primer amplification. Assay: immunoSEQ multiplex PCR; the TCRdb copy retains only in-frame clones and omits some. V and J calls and clone size are given by that table; D and trimming were obtained from the DNA. Among 200,000 to 300,000 clones listed, around 83% were seen once. This receptor was obtained from a woman aged 18 to 35 with acute or convalescent COVID-19. The sequencing sample was made of peripheral blood.

CDR3 loop: CASSPWTGSTEAFF. Here the CDR3 DNA reads TGCGCCAGCAGCCCGTGGACAGGGTCCACTGAAGCTTTCTTT. The chain combines TRBV4-3 with TRBJ1-1, with TRBD1 matching 8 bases. This CDR3 has 14 amino acids. CDR1 and CDR2 from the germline V gene are LGHNA and YSLEER. Unmatched junction bases numbered 5, after V lost 4 bases and J lost 4 bases.